This T cell receptor (beta chain) originates from a study of OX40 agonist ivuxolimab in advanced cancers. The wider study: Intravenous ivuxolimab was administered to patients every 2 weeks at 0.01 to 10 mg/kg. Three patients got partial responses; one had hepatocellular carcinoma and two had cutaneous melanoma.

Findings of the study overall: Circulating CD4+ and CD8+ T cells showed clonal expansion by week 6 at 0.1 to 3.0 mg/kg. The 0.1-3.0 mg/kg partial responders had among the lowest clonal expansion.

About this clone itself: Its antigen is currently unknown.

J gave up 10 bases and V 5 bases, and 4 bases lay outside the gene matches. CDR1 is DFQATT and CDR2 is SNEGSKA in the germline V gene (reference sequence). The CDR3 contains 11 residues. The method was immunoSEQ multiplex PCR; TCRdb's version includes in-frame clones alone and lacks a portion of them. The repertoire holds approximately 60,000 clones, about 83% seen once, with roughly 3.2% in the top ten. The receptor's source is an adult with an advanced solid tumor such as melanoma, head and neck, liver or kidney cancer. The source was CD4+ or CD8+ T cells sorted from blood, collected in a trial of the OX40 agonist ivuxolimab. The J gene is TRBJ2-1, the V gene TRBV20-1; 8 bases are a match to TRBD2. The CDR3 sequence is CSALAGREQFF. CDR3 in DNA: TGCAGTGCTTTAGCGGGACGGGAGCAGTTCTTC.